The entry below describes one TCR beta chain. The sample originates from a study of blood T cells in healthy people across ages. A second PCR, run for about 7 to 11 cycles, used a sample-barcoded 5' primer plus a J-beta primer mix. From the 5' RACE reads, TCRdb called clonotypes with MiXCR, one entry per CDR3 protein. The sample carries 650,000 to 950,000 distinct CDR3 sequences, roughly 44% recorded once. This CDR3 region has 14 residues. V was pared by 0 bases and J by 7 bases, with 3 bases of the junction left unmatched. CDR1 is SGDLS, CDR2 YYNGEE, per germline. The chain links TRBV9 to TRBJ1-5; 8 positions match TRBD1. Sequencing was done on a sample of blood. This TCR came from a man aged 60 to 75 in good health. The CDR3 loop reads CASSVGDRTQPQHF. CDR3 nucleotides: TGTGCCAGCAGCGTAGGGGACAGGACCCAGCCCCAGCATTTT.